These 14 T cell receptor beta chains were sequenced from one sample in a study of Ad26.COV2.S vaccination and SARS-CoV-2 variants. This table comes from immunoSEQ multiplex PCR, and its TCRdb copy is limited to in-frame clones, with some not included. Seen here are about 180,000 clones, around 90% observed once, and the top ten hold about 5.9%. The sequenced sample was peripheral blood, obtained after recovery from COVID-19. These receptor sequences come from a human donor who had recovered from COVID-19.

This chain connects TRBV27 to TRBJ2-6; no firm D call. Germline lookup yields CDR1 MNHEY and CDR2 SMNVEV (reference sequence). V was clipped by 0 bases and J by 0 bases, with 9 bases between them. This CDR3 contains 17 residues. The CDR3 here is CASSLSNTHSGANVLTF. The CDR3 coding sequence is TGTGCCAGCAGTTTATCGAACACCCACTCTGGGGCCAACGTCCTGACTTTC. The full variable domain, rest sourced from reference TRBV27 and TRBJ2-6, is EAQVTQNPRYLITVTGKKLTVTCSQNMNHEYMSWYRQDPGLGLRQIYYSMNVEVTDKGDVPEGYKVSRKEKRNFPLILESPSPNQTSLYFCASSLSNTHSGANVLTFGAGSRLTVL.

The chain has TRBV6-5 and TRBJ1-1; weak D call: TRBD1 (5 bases). V shed 6 bases and J shed 5 bases, with 16 bases lying between them. In germline, CDR1 is MNHEY, CDR2 SVGAGI. CDR3 length equals 14 residues. The CDR3 is CASRAVSGGTEAFF. The CDR3 region has the DNA TGTGCCAGCAGGGCCGTTTCGGGGGGAACTGAAGCTTTCTTT.

This chain connects TRBV12-5 to TRBJ2-1, with D possibly being TRBD2 (6 bases). This CDR3 comprises 16 residues. Trimming left V 3 bases short and J 4 bases short, with 16 bases between. Germline assignment: CDR1 LGHNT and CDR2 FRNRAP. The DNA for the CDR3 is TGTGCTAGTGGTTTCGAGTCGGGGGAGAAGTACAATGAGCAGTTCTTC. As protein: CASGFESGEKYNEQFF.

The V call is TRBV11-3, the J call TRBJ2-2; no clear D. Trimming cost V 8 bases and J 6 bases, with 7 bases left between them. The length of the CDR3 is 11 residues. Germline CDR1 SGHNT, CDR2 YENEEA. CDR3 DNA sequence: TGTGCCAGCCTTGGGGCCGGGGAGCTGTTTTTT. It yields the protein CASLGAGELFF.

This clone was recorded only once. The chain combines TRBV7-9 with TRBJ2-7, with D possibly called TRBD1 or TRBD2 (5 bases each). Trimming took off 3 bases at V and 12 bases at J, with 15 bases between the two ends. CDR1 and CDR2 from the germline V gene are SEHNR and FQNEAQ (reference sequence). The CDR3 totals 12 residues. The CDR3 DNA reads TGTGCCAGCAGCTTCGGGACGAGAAGCACGTACTTC. It is translated as CASSFGTRSTYF. The variable domain in full, with the rest retrieved from reference TRBV7-9 and TRBJ2-7, is DTGVSQNPRHKITKRGQNVTFRCDPISEHNRLYWYRQTLGQGPEFLTYFQNEAQLEKSRLLSDRFSAERPKGSFSTLEIQRTEQGDSAMYLCASSFGTRSTYFGPGTRLTVT.

The rearrangement links TRBV5-6 to TRBJ1-2; unclear D gene. The V end was cut by 2 bases, the J end by 8 bases, with 10 bases between. The CDR3 extends over 12 amino acids. Germline V gene data show CDR1 as SGHDT and CDR2 as YYEEEE. CDR3 sequence: CASSLGQSGYTF. The CDR3 nucleotides read TGTGCCAGCAGCTTAGGGCAGTCCGGCTACACCTTC.

The chain combines TRBV19 with TRBJ2-2, with D possibly called TRBD1 or TRBD2 (7 bases each). The CDR3 sequence is 17 residues long. The V end was cut by 5 bases, the J end by 2 bases, with 18 bases between. Germline CDR1 and CDR2: LNHDA and SQIVND (reference sequence). The CDR3 region has the DNA TGTGCCAGTAGTCCAGGGGGGGCGGCACTTAACACCGGGGAGCTGTTTTTT. As protein: CASSPGGAALNTGELFF.

This chain links TRBV15 with TRBJ2-5; the match to TRBD2 covers 9 bases. With V trimmed by 9 bases and J by 5 bases, 10 bases remained unmatched. Germline V lookup: CDR1 LNHNV, CDR2 YYDKDF (reference sequence). This CDR3 region has 14 residues. The CDR3 DNA is TGTGCCACTCAGCGGGAGGTTGGTGGGGAGACCCAGTACTTC. It translates to CATQREVGGETQYF.

The V and J genes are TRBV3-1 (or the pseudogene TRBV3-2) and TRBJ1-4; tentative D call: TRBD1 (5 bases). Germline values: CDR1 LGHDT, CDR2 YNNKEL (reference sequence). The CDR3 covers 15 residues. V gave up 4 bases and J gave up 7 bases, with 16 bases separating them. Here the CDR3 reads CASSPIEGALEKLFF. CDR3 DNA: TGTGCCAGCAGCCCTATCGAAGGGGCCCTTGAAAAACTGTTTTTT.

This sequence joins TRBV6-5 and TRBJ1-2, with D uncertain. Trimming removed 0 bases from V and 3 bases from J, with 5 bases in between. Germline V CDR1 and CDR2: MNHEY, SVGAGI. This CDR3 is 13 amino acids long. This CDR3 reads CASSYSEYYGYTF. Written as DNA, the CDR3 is TGTGCCAGCAGTTACTCTGAGTACTATGGCTACACCTTC.

The V call is TRBV5-4, the J call TRBJ2-7; 9 nucleotides agree with TRBD1. Losses at the gene ends were 4 bases for V and 5 bases for J; bases not matched to a gene: 7. The CDR3 loop spans 14 amino acids. Germline values: CDR1 SGHNT, CDR2 YYREEE (reference sequence). CDR3 nucleotide sequence: TGTGCCAGCAGCCTGGGACAGGGTGCGAACGAGCAGTACTTC. Protein product: CASSLGQGANEQYF.

V and J are TRBV24-1 and TRBJ2-3, with TRBD2 matching 7 bases. Per the germline V gene, CDR1 is KGHDR and CDR2 is SFDVKD. This CDR3 comprises 15 residues. The J segment lost 6 bases and the V segment lost 4 bases, leaving 9 bases of the junction unmatched. The CDR3 nucleotides are TGTGCCACCAGTGACCTGGCGGGAGATAAGGATACGCAGTATTTT. Encoded protein: CATSDLAGDKDTQYF.

This clone appeared a single time. The chain recombines TRBV2 with TRBJ2-3, with D maybe TRBD1 (5 bases). Between the trimmed V and J ends, which lost 2 bases and 1 base, there was a span of 7 bases. Germline values: CDR1 SNHLY, CDR2 FYNNEI. This CDR3 has 14 amino acids. CDR3 loop: CASSEQGGTDTQYF. CDR3 coding DNA: TGTGCCAGCAGTGAACAGGGTGGCACAGATACGCAGTATTTT.

The J gene is TRBJ2-7, the V gene TRBV2; the match to TRBD1 covers 8 bases. CDR3 length: 15 amino acids. V lost 0 bases and J lost 2; bases outside the gene matches: 3. Germline lookup yields CDR1 SNHLY and CDR2 FYNNEI. This chain's CDR3 is CASSEAAGGPYEQYF. The CDR3 bases are TGTGCCAGCAGTGAAGCGGCAGGGGGCCCCTACGAGCAGTACTTC.